The rows below give T cell receptor beta chains drawn from one sample of a study of blood T cell repertoires in COVID-19. The protocol was immunoSEQ multiplex PCR, while the TCRdb copy is restricted to in-frame clones and leaves out a portion. The sample lists 200,000 or so clones; roughly 89% were seen once. The sequencing sample was made of PBMCs or T cells enriched from blood (not recorded which). These TCRs come from a woman aged 40-49 years with acute COVID-19. Both conserved end residues are part of each CDR3. D genes are given only for firm matches.

j_gene: TRBJ1-4
d_gene: TRBD1
v_gene: TRBV3-1/TRBV3-2
CDR3aa: CASSQGLPGQGGEKLFF
CDR3nt: TGTGCCAGCAGCCAAGGCTTGCCGGGACAGGGGGGGGAAAAACTGTTTTTT

j_gene: TRBJ1-1
d_gene: NA
v_gene: TRBV19
CDR3aa: CASSYTGNTEAFF
CDR3nt: TGTGCCAGTAGTTATACAGGGAACACTGAAGCTTTCTTT

j_gene: TRBJ1-2
d_gene: NA
v_gene: TRBV5-1
CDR3aa: CASSEGASYGYTF
CDR3nt: TGCGCCAGTAGTGAAGGGGCAAGCTATGGCTACACCTTC

j_gene: TRBJ1-2
d_gene: NA
v_gene: TRBV28
CDR3aa: CASSLEGYGYTF
CDR3nt: TGTGCCAGCAGCCTAGAGGGCTATGGCTACACCTTC

j_gene: TRBJ2-7
d_gene: TRBD2
v_gene: TRBV3-1/TRBV3-2
CDR3aa: CASSQENESSGGGHYEQYF
CDR3nt: TGTGCCAGCAGCCAAGAAAACGAATCTAGCGGGGGGGGTCACTACGAGCAGTACTTC

j_gene: TRBJ2-5
d_gene: TRBD1
v_gene: TRBV9
CDR3aa: CASSVTGGDQGETQYF
CDR3nt: TGTGCCAGCAGCGTCACAGGGGGCGACCAGGGAGAGACCCAGTACTTC

j_gene: TRBJ1-1
d_gene: NA
v_gene: TRBV19
CDR3aa: CASSPGGNTEAFF
CDR3nt: TGTGCCAGTAGCCCTGGGGGCAACACTGAAGCTTTCTTT

j_gene: TRBJ1-1
d_gene: TRBD1
v_gene: TRBV6-5
CDR3aa: CASKISRGLTEAFF
CDR3nt: TGTGCCAGCAAGATATCCAGGGGGCTCACTGAAGCTTTCTTT

j_gene: TRBJ1-2
d_gene: NA
v_gene: TRBV5-6
CDR3aa: CASRRTVRGYTF
CDR3nt: TGTGCCAGCAGAAGGACAGTGCGTGGCTACACCTTC

j_gene: TRBJ1-3
d_gene: TRBD1
v_gene: TRBV14
CDR3aa: CASSSITFGTGSQGSGNTIYF
CDR3nt: TGTGCCAGCAGCAGTATTACCTTCGGGACAGGATCTCAGGGCTCTGGAAACACCATATATTTT

j_gene: TRBJ2-1
d_gene: NA
v_gene: TRBV9
CDR3aa: CASSGLIYPNEQFF
CDR3nt: TGTGCCAGCAGCGGGCTTATATATCCCAATGAGCAGTTCTTC

j_gene: TRBJ1-2
d_gene: NA
v_gene: TRBV2
CDR3aa: CASSEHLLNYGYTF
CDR3nt: TGTGCCAGCAGTGAACACCTACTTAACTATGGCTACACCTTC